The clone carrying this TCR beta chain was counted only a few times. The junction departs from germline at one end; a sequencing error may be responsible. Each patient came to thyroid surgery without any prior treatment (of any kind). These data originate in a study of metastatic and nonmetastatic thyroid tumors. In the study overall: It was across blood and tumor or nodule tissue from malignant and benign thyroid patients that repertoires were compared.

TCRdb re-called clones via MiXCR from the PCR reads. Of about 39,000 clones in the sample, 15% to 20% were seen once. Per germline, CDR1 SGHDN and CDR2 FVKESK. The CDR3 has 18 amino acids. The source material was tumor tissue. This TCR was recovered from a female donor with papillary thyroid cancer or a benign thyroid nodule (not recorded which). Some clones in this sample may be carry-over from other donors' samples. This chain connects TRBV14 to TRBJ2-1; 12 bases line up with TRBD1. CDR3 amino acids: CASSQVARDRGPYNGQFF. The CDR3 DNA is TGTGCCAGCAGCCAAGTCGCGCGGGACAGGGGGCCCTACAATGGGCAGTTCTTC.